The clone carrying this T cell receptor beta chain was counted at least ten times. Its antigen is unknown. The germline CDR1 and CDR2 sequences are DFQATT and SNEGSKA (reference sequence). V dropped 3 bases and J dropped 3 bases, with 3 bases sitting between them. The CDR3 is 10 residues long. The sample belongs to a study of T-cell reconstitution after alpha-beta-depleted transplantation in children. TCRbeta library preparation incorporated unique molecular identifiers. One entry per CDR3 protein results from TCRdb running MiXCR on the PCR reads. The profile shows more than 200,000 distinct CDR3 sequences, about 25% of them singletons. The study, taken as a whole, reports: For some patients, TCRbeta diversity was high at day 60 because of recipient T cells and thymic progenitors that survived. The study reportedly traced alpha-beta T cells about two months after transplant to several hundred expanded graft clones.

The sample was PBMCs, taken before TCRalphabeta/CD19-depleted stem cell transplant. The TCR sequence derives from a girl aged 2 to 9 with Fanconi anemia, due to receive a stem cell transplant. The chain has TRBV20-1 and TRBJ2-7; D not certain. CDR3 nucleotides: TGCAGTGCTAGGAGCTACGAGCAGTACTTC. Amino acids: CSARSYEQYF.